Shown below are 17 T cell receptor beta chains from a single sample sequenced in a study of T cell clonality in common variable immunodeficiency. The protocol was immunoSEQ multiplex PCR, while the TCRdb copy is restricted to in-frame clones and leaves out a portion. There are 45,000 to 55,000 clones in the sample, none observed a single time. Sequencing used peripheral blood mononuclear cells. The source of these receptors is a person aged 18-70 years in good health.

This clone was observed at least ten times. The read ends 3 residues shy of where the CDR3 ends; the end is completed using the germline J gene. The chain carries TRBV19 and TRBJ1-2; 10 nucleotides agree with TRBD1. Looked up from germline, CDR1 is LNHDA and CDR2 is SQIVND (reference sequence). V trimming: 10 bases; J trimming: 5 bases; junction bases outside the gene matches: 1. The CDR3 contains 11 residues. The sequenced part of the CDR3 DNA is TGTGCCACGGGACAGGGGTATGGC. Translation gives CATGQGYG. The whole CDR3 sequence reads CATGQGYGYTF.

This clone was counted ten times or more. The CDR3 extends 3 residues past the end of the read, so its final part is completed from the germline J gene. The same CDR3 is also encoded by other DNA sequences in this sample. V is TRBV18 and J is TRBJ2-5, with D hard to call. CDR1 is KGHSH, CDR2 LQKENI, per germline. CDR3 length equals 13 residues. Trimming cost V 3 bases and J 0 bases, with 5 bases left between them. Incomplete CDR3 DNA: TGTGCCAGCTCACCTCAGGACCAAGAGACC. It translates to CASSPQDQET. The complete CDR3 protein is CASSPQDQETQYF.

This clone has a count of ten or more. The read is 3 residues too short to cover the CDR3 end, so that end is filled in from the germline J gene. The rearrangement joins TRBV5-1 to TRBJ1-1, with 9 bases aligning to TRBD1. The CDR3 spans 14 residues. Germline assignment: CDR1 SGHRS and CDR2 YFSETQ. The V segment lost 5 bases and the J segment 6 bases; nucleotides outside the gene matches: 8. CDR3 amino acids: CASRPTGGLSEAFF. Incomplete CDR3 DNA: TGCGCCAGCAGGCCCACAGGGGGCCTCTCTGAA.

This clone appeared many times. The CDR3 end is not reached by the read, which stops 3 residues before it; the germline J gene fills it in. The V and J genes are TRBV5-4 and TRBJ2-2; D tentatively reads TRBD1 or TRBD2 (5 bases each). Germline-derived CDR1 and CDR2 are SGHNT and YYREEE (reference sequence). The CDR3 covers 15 residues. The chain's CDR3 is CASRQDGKYNSPLFF. Partial CDR3 DNA: TGTGCCAGCAGACAGGACGGGAAGTATAATTCACCG.

This clone was seen at least ten times. The CDR3 goes on 3 residues after the read ends, and that part is filled in from the germline J gene. V is TRBV10-3 and J is TRBJ2-7; perhaps TRBD2 as D (7 bases). The CDR3 length is 14 residues. Germline CDR1 reads ENHRY; CDR2 reads SYGVKD. With 3 bases removed from V and 2 bases from J, the gap between germline ends came to 11 bases. The CDR3 loop is CAISEKGGPYEQYF. CDR3 DNA, as far as it was read: TGTGCCATCAGTGAAAAGGGGGGGCCCTACGAG.

This clone was counted many times. The read ends 3 residues shy of where the CDR3 ends; the end is completed using the germline J gene. This chain joins TRBV19 and TRBJ2-5; 7 nucleotides align to TRBD1. Unmatched junction bases numbered 7, after V lost 5 bases and J lost 1 base. Germline V CDR1 and CDR2: LNHDA, SQIVND (reference sequence). The CDR3 has 15 residues. CDR3 DNA (partial): TGTGCCAGTAGTGAACACCGGGACAGCCAAGAGACC. Protein product: CASSEHRDSQET. The whole CDR3 protein is CASSEHRDSQETQYF.

This clone has a count of ten or more. The CDR3 end falls 3 residues outside the read, so it is completed with the germline J gene. J is TRBJ2-3 and V is TRBV7-3; 14 bases line up with TRBD2. Germline values: CDR1 SGHTA, CDR2 FQGTGA. Trimming at V came to 3 bases and at J to 4 bases, leaving 3 bases not matched to a gene. The CDR3 totals 16 residues. CDR3 amino acids: CASSFGTSGSPDTQYF. Incomplete CDR3 DNA: TGTGCCAGCAGCTTCGGGACTAGCGGGAGCCCAGATACG.

The sample holds many counts of this clone. The DNA ends 3 residues before the CDR3 does, and the rest of the CDR3 is filled in from the germline J gene. The chain recombines TRBV12-3 or TRBV12-4 with TRBJ2-7; TRBD1 might be the D (5 bases). CDR3 length: 14 amino acids. V was shortened by 3 bases and J by 1 base, with 10 bases between the two germline ends. The CDR3 bases that were read are TGTGCCAGCAGTTTTTCGGCAGGGTCCTACGAG. This encodes CASSFSAGSYE. The full CDR3 protein reads CASSFSAGSYEQYF.

This clone was found many times. The CDR3 end is not reached by the read, which stops 3 residues before it; the germline J gene fills it in. This rearrangement joins TRBV5-1 to TRBJ2-1; no clear D. Germline values: CDR1 SGHRS, CDR2 YFSETQ. V was trimmed by 0 bases and J by 0 bases, leaving 10 bases between them. The CDR3 spans 16 residues. Incomplete CDR3 DNA: TGCGCCAGCAGCTTGGCACAGCTGAGCTCCTACAATGAG. This sequence encodes CASSLAQLSSYNE. The full CDR3 reads CASSLAQLSSYNEQFF.

In this sample, this clone turned up many times. Here the CDR3 reads CASSPTGVRNTEAFF. Incomplete CDR3 DNA: TGCGCCAGCAGCCCGACAGGGGTTAGAAACACTGAA. The chain is built from TRBV5-1 and TRBJ1-1; 8 bases map to TRBD1. The read finishes 3 residues shy of the CDR3 end, and the germline J gene is used to complete it. The CDR3 has 15 residues. V lost 4 bases to trimming and J lost 2 bases; unmatched junction nucleotides: 7. Germline V lookup: CDR1 SGHRS, CDR2 YFSETQ.

This clone was detected ten times or more. Read sequence stops 3 residues before the CDR3 end, and the germline J gene provides the missing end. The chain has TRBV28 and TRBJ2-3; 7 bases fit TRBD2. V lost 5 bases and J lost 0; bases outside the gene matches: 8. Germline V gene sequence: CDR1 MDHEN, CDR2 SYDVKM. This CDR3 comprises 16 residues. CDR3 amino acids: CASSDTSVTSTDTQYF. CDR3 DNA, as far as it was read: TGTGCCAGCAGTGATACTAGCGTAACTAGCACAGATACG.

This clone was seen repeatedly, ten times or more. The read comes to an end 3 residues before the CDR3 does, leaving the germline J gene to fill in the end. The J gene is TRBJ2-5, the V gene TRBV29-1; D possibly corresponds to TRBD1 (7 bases). This CDR3 is built from 13 residues. Germline V lookup: CDR1 SQVTM, CDR2 ANQGSEA. Trimming removed 8 bases at V and 4 bases at J, with 17 bases between. CDR3 bases read: TGCAGCTCCGTCAGGGGGGTAAGAGAGACC. Translation gives CSSVRGVRET. The whole CDR3 sequence is CSSVRGVRETQYF. The full variable domain, with the rest looked up from reference TRBV29-1 and TRBJ2-5, is SAVISQKPSRDICQRGTSLTIQCQVDSQVTMMFWYRQQPGQSLTLIATANQGSEATYESGFVIDKFPISRPNLTFSTLTVSNMSPEDSSIYLCSSVRGVRETQYFGPGTRLLVL.

This clone was recorded at least ten times. The CDR3 extends 3 residues past the end of the read, so its final part is completed from the germline J gene. This sequence joins TRBV6-2 or TRBV6-3 and TRBJ2-5; 8 bases are shared with TRBD2. CDR3 length: 15 amino acids. The germline gives CDR1 MNHEY, CDR2 SVGEGT. The junction had 7 bases not matched to a gene; V was cut back by 2 bases and J by 5 bases. CDR3 bases read: TGTGCCAGCAGTTACGGTTGGCGGGAGGTTGAGACC. The encoded protein is CASSYGWREVET. Given in full, the CDR3 is CASSYGWREVETQYF.

This clone showed up many times. The read ends 3 residues before the CDR3 terminus; that terminus is restored from the germline J gene. The rearrangement joins TRBV29-1 to TRBJ2-1; 10 nucleotides agree with TRBD2. This CDR3 has 14 amino acids. Germline CDR1 SQVTM, CDR2 ANQGSEA. Trimming removed 6 bases from V and 6 bases from J; junction bases left unmatched: 8. Incomplete CDR3 DNA: TGCAGCGTCTACTCTAGCGGGAGAAGCAATGAG. It codes for CSVYSSGRSNE. The CDR3, in full, reads CSVYSSGRSNEQFF.

CDR3 residues: CASSLGNRGGETQYF. The covered CDR3 bases are TGTGCCAGCAGCTTGGGGAACAGGGGCGGGGAGACC. The V and J genes are TRBV5-6 and TRBJ2-5, with 7 bases that match TRBD1. The read finishes 3 residues shy of the CDR3 end, and the germline J gene is used to complete it. CDR3 length: 15 residues. Germline V CDR1 and CDR2: SGHDT, YYEEEE. The V gene end was trimmed by 0 bases and the J gene end by 5 bases; junction bases not matched to a gene: 7.

Ten or more counts support this clone. The CDR3 is cut off 3 residues early in the read; its end comes from the germline J gene. The rearrangement joins TRBV7-8 to TRBJ2-7; 9 nucleotides agree with TRBD1. This CDR3 is 15 amino acids long. V lost 3 bases to trimming and J lost 4 bases; unmatched junction nucleotides: 7. Per germline, CDR1 SGHVS and CDR2 FQNEAQ. CDR3 in amino acids: CASSFPGQGWYEQYF. CDR3 bases read: TGTGCCAGCAGCTTCCCGGGACAGGGTTGGTACGAG.

This clone was counted ten times or more. The read terminates 3 residues before the CDR3 end, so the remaining end is supplied by the germline J gene. V and J are TRBV5-1 and TRBJ2-3, with a possible D match to TRBD2 (5 bases). CDR3 length: 12 amino acids. CDR1 and CDR2 from the germline V gene are SGHRS and YFSETQ. V dropped 3 bases and J dropped 5 bases, with 7 bases sitting between them. The CDR3: CASSSAGDTQYF. The CDR3 DNA, read in part, is TGCGCCAGCAGCTCCGCGGGAGATACG.